This passage covers 32 T cell receptor beta chains from one sample sequenced in a study of T cell clonality in common variable immunodeficiency. Study-wide findings and caveats: Common variable immunodeficiency TCR beta sequences reportedly had fewer deletions and N-nucleotide insertions.

The assay was immunoSEQ multiplex PCR, and TCRdb's table has in-frame clones only and misses some. The table lists roughly 16,000 clones. These TCRs' antigens remain unknown. Sequencing was performed on peripheral blood mononuclear cells. The receptors stem from a human donor with common variable immunodeficiency.

This clone is identified as medium-sized from frequency. The read ends 3 residues early relative to the CDR3; the germline J gene fills the gap. The chain couples TRBV7-2 to TRBJ2-1, with 9 bases identical to TRBD1. The CDR3 loop spans 13 amino acids. The germline V gene encodes CDR1 SGHTA and CDR2 FQGNSA. Trimming took 5 bases from V and 6 from J; bases not matched to a gene: 2. CDR3: CASSADRGNEQFF. The CDR3 bases that were read are TGTGCCAGCAGCGCGGACAGGGGCAATGAG.

A word on this clone: The DNA ends 3 residues before the CDR3 does, and the rest of the CDR3 is filled in from the germline J gene. J is TRBJ1-1 and V is TRBV11-3; the D is unclear. With 5 bases removed from V and 6 bases from J, the gap between germline ends came to 13 bases. The V gene's germline CDR1 is SGHNT and CDR2 YENEEA. The CDR3 length is 13 residues. CDR3 sequence: CASSQDWFAEAFF. The CDR3 bases that were read are TGTGCCAGCAGCCAGGACTGGTTCGCTGAA.

This clone is classed as medium-sized (0.01 to 0.1%) by frequency. The covered CDR3 bases are TGTGCCAGCTCCTCAAACAGTGGCACTGAA. Amino acids: CASSSNSGTE. The full CDR3 sequence reads CASSSNSGTEAFF. The V gene is TRBV18, the J gene TRBJ1-1, with D unresolved. The read ends 3 residues early relative to the CDR3; the germline J gene fills the gap. The CDR3 is made up of 13 amino acids. Trimming took 6 bases from V and 4 from J, leaving 12 bases between them. The germline CDR1 and CDR2 sequences are KGHSH and LQKENI.

Of note for this clone: The CDR3 end is not reached by the read, which stops 3 residues before it; the germline J gene fills it in. The chain uses TRBV20-1 and TRBJ2-1; 10 nucleotides agree with TRBD2. Trimming took 3 bases from V and 8 from J; bases not matched to a gene: 4. The CDR3 sequence is 13 residues long. Germline V CDR1 and CDR2: DFQATT, SNEGSKA (reference sequence). Partial CDR3 DNA: TGCAGTGCTAGGGGACTAGCGATCGATGAG. It codes for CSARGLAIDE. The CDR3 in its entirety is CSARGLAIDEQFF.

The CDR3 DNA, read in part, is TGTGCCAGCAGCGTCGGGGGACAGCTTGGAAACACC. This codes for CASSVGGQLGNT. In full, the CDR3 reads CASSVGGQLGNTIYF. The V and J genes are TRBV9 and TRBJ1-3; 7 bases line up with TRBD1. The CDR3 end lies 3 residues beyond the end of the read and is filled in from the germline J gene. J gave up 3 bases and V 2 bases, and 5 bases lay outside the gene matches. The germline gives CDR1 SGDLS, CDR2 YYNGEE. The CDR3 consists of 15 residues.

With respect to this clone: The DNA ends 3 residues before the CDR3 does, and the rest of the CDR3 is filled in from the germline J gene. The chain links TRBV19 to TRBJ2-5, with 7 bases identical to TRBD1. The CDR3 totals 15 residues. V was clipped by 3 bases and J by 7 bases; unmatched bases: 11. Germline V gene sequence: CDR1 LNHDA, CDR2 SQIVND (reference sequence). The part of the CDR3 DNA that was read is TGTGCCAGTAGTATTAGATCGGGACAGCCAGGGACC. Residues: CASSIRSGQPGT. From start to end, the CDR3 is CASSIRSGQPGTQYF.

About this clone itself: Read sequence stops 3 residues before the CDR3 end, and the germline J gene provides the missing end. The V and J genes are TRBV30 and TRBJ1-5, with a tentative D call TRBD1 (5 bases). Trimming stripped 0 bases from V and 2 bases from J, with 11 bases between. Germline loops: CDR1 GTSNPN, CDR2 SVGIG (reference sequence). The CDR3 sequence is 15 residues long. The CDR3 here is CAWSVPGGGNQPQHF. The sequenced part of the CDR3 DNA is TGTGCCTGGAGTGTACCGGGGGGTGGCAATCAGCCC.

Points on this clone: The CDR3 end is not reached by the read, which stops 3 residues before it; the germline J gene fills it in. The chain joins TRBV2 to TRBJ1-2; D gene ambiguous. The CDR3 has 13 amino acids. Germline V gene sequence: CDR1 SNHLY, CDR2 FYNNEI. Between the trimmed V and J ends, which lost 5 bases and 2 bases, there was a span of 9 bases. The sequenced part of the CDR3 DNA is TGTGCCAGCAGTTATACAGAAAACTATGGC. It is translated as CASSYTENYG. The entire CDR3 protein is CASSYTENYGYTF.

Concerning this clone: The DNA ends 3 residues before the CDR3 does, and the rest of the CDR3 is filled in from the germline J gene. The V call is TRBV2, the J call TRBJ2-2; D possibly corresponds to TRBD1 (5 bases). V was cut by 6 bases and J by 5 bases, with 13 bases left in between. The CDR3 contains 14 residues. Germline V CDR1 and CDR2: SNHLY, FYNNEI. CDR3 DNA (partial): TGTGCCAGCAGCGAGAGACAGATAACCGGGGAG. Amino acids: CASSERQITGE. The entire CDR3 is CASSERQITGELFF. The whole variable domain, remainder taken from reference TRBV2 and TRBJ2-2, is EPEVTQTPSHQVTQMGQEVILRCVPISNHLYFYWYRQILGQKVEFLVSFYNNEISEKSEIFDDQFSVERPDGSNFTLKIRSTKLEDSAMYFCASSERQITGELFFGEGSRLTVL.

Concerning this clone itself: The read stops 3 residues short of the end of the CDR3; the missing end is completed from the germline J gene. The V gene is TRBV4-2, the J gene TRBJ2-7; 7 bases align to TRBD1. Germline V gene data show CDR1 as LGHNA and CDR2 as YNFKEQ. V lost 4 bases and J lost 3; bases outside the gene matches: 3. CDR3 size: 13 residues. This chain's CDR3 is CASSRDSYYEQYF. Incomplete CDR3 DNA: TGTGCCAGCAGCCGGGACAGCTACTACGAG.

About this clone: The read ends 3 residues shy of where the CDR3 ends; the end is completed using the germline J gene. The rearrangement uses TRBV30 and TRBJ1-1; D perhaps matches TRBD1 (5 bases). Germline V lookup: CDR1 GTSNPN, CDR2 SVGIG (reference sequence). V was cut by 3 bases and J by 5 bases, with 10 bases left in between. CDR3 size: 12 residues. The CDR3 DNA, read in part, is TGTGCCTGGAGGGCAGGGTGGACTGAA. Protein: CAWRAGWTE. The full CDR3 protein reads CAWRAGWTEAFF.

As regards this clone: The CDR3 extends 3 residues past the end of the read, so its final part is completed from the germline J gene. The V call is TRBV5-5, the J call TRBJ1-6; D is unclear. Trimming took 0 bases from V and 10 from J, leaving 11 bases between them. The germline V gene has CDR1 SGHKS and CDR2 YYEKEE (reference sequence). This CDR3 comprises 14 residues. This chain's CDR3 is CASSLDRVGSPLHF. The part of the CDR3 DNA that was read is TGTGCCAGCAGCTTGGACAGAGTGGGCTCACCC.

A word on this clone: The sequence runs out 3 residues before the end of the CDR3; the remainder is reconstructed from the germline J gene. V and J are TRBV18 and TRBJ1-6; 7 bases agree with TRBD1. With 5 bases clipped from V and 7 bases from J, the junction kept 2 bases outside the gene matches. From germline, CDR1 is KGHSH and CDR2 LQKENI. The CDR3 is 13 amino acids. CDR3 DNA, as far as it was read: TGTGCCAGCTCAGACAGGGAGAATTCACCC. Translating it yields CASSDRENSP. The entire CDR3 protein is CASSDRENSPLHF. The whole variable domain, filled in from reference TRBV18 and TRBJ1-6, reads NAGVMQNPRHLVRRRGQEARLRCSPMKGHSHVYWYRQLPEEGLKFMVYLQKENIIDESGMPKERFSAEFPKEGPSILRIQQVVRGDSAAYFCASSDRENSPLHFGNGTRLTVT.

Remarks on this clone: The read ends 3 residues early relative to the CDR3; the germline J gene fills the gap. The V gene is TRBV5-1, the J gene TRBJ2-3; tentatively, D is TRBD2 (6 bases). The germline V gene has CDR1 SGHRS and CDR2 YFSETQ. This CDR3 comprises 14 residues. V was pared by 4 bases and J by 4 bases, with 13 bases between. The CDR3 DNA, read in part, is TGCGCCAGCAGCAAGTTAGCGGAAGCAGATACG. Translation: CASSKLAEADT. The complete CDR3 sequence is CASSKLAEADTQYF.

A remark on this clone: The DNA ends 3 residues before the CDR3 does, and the rest of the CDR3 is filled in from the germline J gene. The chain has TRBV19 and TRBJ2-7; TRBD1 aligns across 7 bases. The CDR3 contains 13 residues. In germline, CDR1 is LNHDA, CDR2 SQIVND (reference sequence). V lost 3 bases and J lost 5; bases outside the gene matches: 4. Incomplete CDR3 DNA: TGTGCCAGTAGTATGACAGGGAGAGACGAG. Encoded protein: CASSMTGRDE. The full-length CDR3 reads as CASSMTGRDEQYF.

CDR3 bases read: TGTGCCAGCAGCTTAGATGGGCAGGGTCCTGAA. Translated, it gives CASSLDGQGPE. The CDR3 in its entirety is CASSLDGQGPEAFF. The chain employs TRBV7-2 and TRBJ1-1; possibly TRBD1 for D (5 bases). The read gets to within 3 residues of the CDR3 end, and the germline J gene fills in the rest. Germline-derived CDR1 and CDR2 are SGHTA and FQGNSA. V was clipped by 1 base and J by 6 bases, with 12 bases between them. The CDR3 extends over 14 amino acids.

The CDR3 spells CASSQQGGEDTQYF. The sequenced part of the CDR3 DNA is TGTGCCAGCTCACAACAGGGAGGGGAAGATACG. V gene TRBV18 combines with J gene TRBJ2-3; perhaps TRBD2 as D (7 bases). The CDR3 goes on 3 residues after the read ends, and that part is filled in from the germline J gene. Trimming removed 4 bases at V and 5 bases at J, with 13 bases between. Germline CDR1 and CDR2: KGHSH and LQKENI. The CDR3 length is 14 residues.

By frequency, this clone is medium-sized (0.01 to 0.1%). The DNA ends 3 residues before the CDR3 does, and the rest of the CDR3 is filled in from the germline J gene. The V gene is TRBV19, the J gene TRBJ1-1; TRBD1 is a possible D gene (5 bases). V lost 3 bases and J 2 bases, leaving 13 bases between the germline ends. Germline CDR1 LNHDA, CDR2 SQIVND (reference sequence). This CDR3 has 15 amino acids. CDR3 DNA (partial): TGTGCCAGTAGTATGGTCGGCAGGGCCAACACTGAA. Amino acid sequence: CASSMVGRANTE. In full, the CDR3 is CASSMVGRANTEAFF.

The covered CDR3 bases are TGTGCCAGCAGGCCCACCGCAGGGGTAGCTGAA. This gives the protein CASRPTAGVAE. Given in full, the CDR3 is CASRPTAGVAEAFF. V and J are TRBV2 and TRBJ1-1; TRBD1 is a possible D gene (6 bases). From the germline J gene comes the end of the CDR3, since the read stops 3 residues before it. CDR3 length equals 14 residues. CDR1 SNHLY and CDR2 FYNNEI come from the germline V gene. Trimming took 6 bases from V and 6 from J, leaving 17 bases between them. Looking up the rest from reference TRBV2 and TRBJ1-1 gives the full variable domain: EPEVTQTPSHQVTQMGQEVILRCVPISNHLYFYWYRQILGQKVEFLVSFYNNEISEKSEIFDDQFSVERPDGSNFTLKIRSTKLEDSAMYFCASRPTAGVAEAFFGQGTRLTVV.

As concerns this clone: The read ends 3 residues before the CDR3 terminus; that terminus is restored from the germline J gene. V and J are TRBV7-6 and TRBJ1-6; no definite D call. The germline CDR1 and CDR2 sequences are SGHVS and FNYEAQ. The V end was cut by 2 bases, the J end by 4 bases, with 6 bases between. The CDR3 is 14 amino acids. The sequenced CDR3 bases are TGTGCCAGCAGCTTAAACTCTTATAATTCACCC. It yields the protein CASSLNSYNSP. The full CDR3 sequence reads CASSLNSYNSPLHF.

Judged by frequency, this clone is medium-sized. The read comes to an end 3 residues before the CDR3 does, leaving the germline J gene to fill in the end. This chain uses TRBV19 with TRBJ1-1, with 7 bases that match TRBD1. V lost 7 bases and J lost 2; bases outside the gene matches: 7. This CDR3 region has 14 residues. Germline CDR1 reads LNHDA; CDR2 reads SQIVND (reference sequence). The CDR3 reads CASTIDRANTEAFF. The covered CDR3 bases are TGTGCCAGTACCATTGACAGGGCCAACACTGAA.

To note about this clone: The sequence runs out 3 residues before the end of the CDR3; the remainder is reconstructed from the germline J gene. The rearrangement links TRBV7-8 to TRBJ2-3, with D perhaps matching TRBD2 (7 bases). CDR3 length: 16 amino acids. V was cut by 2 bases and J by 2 bases, with 14 bases left in between. Looked up from germline, CDR1 is SGHVS and CDR2 is FQNEAQ. The chain's CDR3 is CASSLRAGADTDTQYF. The sequenced part of the CDR3 DNA is TGTGCCAGCAGCTTAAGGGCGGGGGCCGACACAGATACG.

Note on this clone: With the read ending 3 residues before the CDR3 end, the germline J gene is used to fill in that end. This sequence joins TRBV5-1 and TRBJ2-5; 7 bases align to TRBD1. Per the germline V gene, CDR1 is SGHRS and CDR2 is YFSETQ. The CDR3 length is 15 residues. Germline trimming cut 0 bases from V and 5 bases from J; bases unmatched to any gene: 7. The CDR3 protein is CASSLDRGSWETQYF. CDR3 DNA, as far as it was read: TGCGCCAGCAGCTTGGACAGGGGTTCATGGGAGACC. The full variable domain, rest sourced from reference TRBV5-1 and TRBJ2-5, is KAGVTQTPRYLIKTRGQQVTLSCSPISGHRSVSWYQQTPGQGLQFLFEYFSETQRNKGNFPGRFSGRQFSNSRSEMNVSTLELGDSALYLCASSLDRGSWETQYFGPGTRLLVL.

In regard to this clone: The CDR3 is cut off 3 residues early in the read; its end comes from the germline J gene. This sequence joins TRBV2 and TRBJ2-7, with D possibly TRBD2 on 6 matching bases. The V gene lost 8 bases and the J gene lost 2 bases, with 10 bases spanning the gap. There are 12 residues in the CDR3. Germline CDR1 is SNHLY and CDR2 is FYNNEI. The CDR3 region is CASRGGAYEQYF. Partial CDR3 DNA: TGTGCCAGCCGGGGAGGTGCCTACGAG.

This clone counts as medium-sized by frequency. The read halts 3 residues ahead of the CDR3 end, with the missing end drawn from the germline J gene. The rearrangement joins TRBV5-6 to TRBJ2-2, with D perhaps TRBD1 or TRBD2 (6 bases each). The CDR3 is 14 residues long. Trimming took off 2 bases at V and 5 bases at J, with 10 bases between the two ends. CDR1 and CDR2 from the germline V gene are SGHDT and YYEEEE. The CDR3 is CASSFQGRTGELFF. Partial CDR3 DNA: TGTGCCAGCAGCTTCCAGGGGAGGACCGGGGAG. The full variable domain, in which reference TRBV5-6 and TRBJ2-2 provide the parts outside the CDR3, is DAGVTQSPTHLIKTRGQQVTLRCSPKSGHDTVSWYQQALGQGPQFIFQYYEEEERQRGNFPDRFSGHQFPNYSSELNVNALLLGDSALYLCASSFQGRTGELFFGEGSRLTVL.

This clone shows up as medium-sized by frequency. Read sequence stops 3 residues before the CDR3 end, and the germline J gene provides the missing end. The genes are TRBV6-2 or TRBV6-3 and TRBJ2-7; the D is unclear. Trimming left V 6 bases short and J 3 bases short, with 9 bases between. This CDR3 has 12 amino acids. CDR1 and CDR2 (germline): MNHEY, SVGEGT. CDR3 protein: CASSNLDYEQYF. The DNA read from the CDR3 is TGTGCCAGCAGCAACCTAGACTACGAG.

The CDR3: CASSPEVQETQYF. The sequenced CDR3 bases are TGTGCCAGCTCCCCCGAGGTTCAAGAGACC. This chain joins TRBV18 and TRBJ2-5; D gene uncertain. The CDR3 extends 3 residues past the end of the read, so its final part is completed from the germline J gene. CDR1 and CDR2 from the germline V gene are KGHSH and LQKENI. The V end was cut by 6 bases, the J end by 2 bases, with 10 bases between. This CDR3 is 13 amino acids long.

With respect to this clone: The read falls 3 residues short of the CDR3 end, and the missing part is taken from the germline J gene. The genes are TRBV12-3 or TRBV12-4 and TRBJ2-7; possibly TRBD1 for D (6 bases). This CDR3 has 14 amino acids. Between the trimmed V and J ends, which lost 6 bases and 2 bases, there was a span of 14 bases. The covered CDR3 bases are TGTGCCAGCAGCTCGTGGGACATCCCCTACGAG. Translation: CASSSWDIPYE. In full, the CDR3 is CASSSWDIPYEQYF.

Remarks on this clone: The read comes to an end 3 residues before the CDR3 does, leaving the germline J gene to fill in the end. The chain recombines TRBV7-8 with TRBJ1-2; possible D gene TRBD1, 5 bases. CDR1 and CDR2 (germline): SGHVS, FQNEAQ. V was clipped by 0 bases and J by 5 bases, with 7 bases between them. This CDR3 comprises 13 residues. The part of the CDR3 DNA that was read is TGTGCCAGCAGCTTAGCGACAGCTTATGGC. Protein sequence: CASSLATAYG. The CDR3 reads in full as CASSLATAYGYTF.

The CDR3 DNA, read in part, is TGTGCCAGTAGTCCCGGGACACATAACTATGGC. It translates to CASSPGTHNYG. The CDR3 as a whole reads CASSPGTHNYGYTF. The chain links TRBV19 to TRBJ1-2, with D perhaps TRBD1 (6 bases). The read ends 3 residues early relative to the CDR3; the germline J gene fills the gap. Germline CDR1 reads LNHDA; CDR2 reads SQIVND (reference sequence). The CDR3 is 14 residues long. Deletions cut 5 bases from V and 1 base from J, with 11 bases between.

Comments on this clone: With the read ending 3 residues before the CDR3 end, the germline J gene is used to fill in that end. J is TRBJ2-5 and V is TRBV20-1; 10 bases fit TRBD2. This CDR3 is 14 amino acids long. CDR1 and CDR2 from the germline V gene are DFQATT and SNEGSKA (reference sequence). Germline trimming cut 6 bases from V and 1 base from J; bases unmatched to any gene: 5. The DNA read from the CDR3 is TGCAGTGCAAGCCGACTAGCGGGCCAAGAGACC. Residues: CSASRLAGQET. The whole CDR3 is CSASRLAGQETQYF.

Concerning this clone: The read halts 3 residues ahead of the CDR3 end, with the missing end drawn from the germline J gene. The chain has TRBV10-2 and TRBJ2-7; 7 bases are shared with TRBD1. Per the germline V gene, CDR1 is WSHSY and CDR2 is SAAADI. V gave up 6 bases and J gave up 6 bases; unmatched junction bases: 8. The CDR3 spans 13 residues. The part of the CDR3 DNA that was read is TGCGCCAGCAGATCGACAGGGATAGGCGAG. This encodes CASRSTGIGE. The complete CDR3 reads CASRSTGIGEQYF.